The rows below give T cell receptor beta chains drawn from one sample of a study of T cells in tuberculosis. Libraries were prepared by immunoSEQ multiplex PCR; TCRdb keeps only in-frame clonotypes and omits some of them. The table shows roughly 59,000 clones, with approximately 80% occurring only once. Sequenced material: CD1b-GMM tetramer-negative cells sorted from PBMCs. These receptors all stem from an adult woman with latent tuberculosis. Each CDR3 is given with its conserved first and last residue. Fields, in order: V gene, J gene, clone size, D gene, CDR3 DNA, CDR3 protein. A D gene is named only where the DNA matches it firmly. The size entry is marked missing in some rows and otherwise reads once, few, many or a size class.

V gene: TRBV27
J gene: TRBJ2-1
clone size: -
D gene: TRBD2
CDR3 DNA: TGTGCCAGCAGTTTAGCTTGGAGCGGGAGCTCCTACAATGAGCAGTTCTTC
CDR3 protein: CASSLAWSGSSYNEQFF

V gene: TRBV7-8
J gene: TRBJ1-5
clone size: -
D gene: TRBD1
CDR3 DNA: TGTGCCAGCAGCCCAATTATCGACAGGGGATTACAGCCCCAGCATTTT
CDR3 protein: CASSPIIDRGLQPQHF

V gene: TRBV28
J gene: TRBJ1-5
clone size: -
D gene: TRBD1
CDR3 DNA: TGTGCCAGCCTTGAGTCGAAGGGACAGGGAGGTTCTCGGCCCCAGCATTTT
CDR3 protein: CASLESKGQGGSRPQHF

V gene: TRBV7-7
J gene: TRBJ2-5
clone size: -
D gene: -
CDR3 DNA: TGTGCCAGCAGCTTAGCTGGGAGGGAGACCCAGTACTTC
CDR3 protein: CASSLAGRETQYF

V gene: TRBV5-1
J gene: TRBJ1-2
clone size: -
D gene: TRBD1
CDR3 DNA: TGCGCCAGCAGCTCCGGACAGGATCTTAGCTACACCTTC
CDR3 protein: CASSSGQDLSYTF

V gene: TRBV4-2
J gene: TRBJ2-1
clone size: -
D gene: TRBD2
CDR3 DNA: TGTGCCAGCAGCCAAGTCGAGGCGGGGGGGCCTGAGCAGTTCTTC
CDR3 protein: CASSQVEAGGPEQFF

V gene: TRBV2
J gene: TRBJ2-7
clone size: -
D gene: TRBD2
CDR3 DNA: TGTGCCAGCAGGGTCCTAGCGGTTCCCTACGAGCAGTACTTC
CDR3 protein: CASRVLAVPYEQYF

V gene: TRBV15
J gene: TRBJ1-5
clone size: -
D gene: TRBD1
CDR3 DNA: TGTGCCACCAGCATCACCACAGGGGGCGTTCAGCCCCAGCATTTT
CDR3 protein: CATSITTGGVQPQHF

V gene: TRBV14
J gene: TRBJ2-7
clone size: few
D gene: TRBD2
CDR3 DNA: TGTGCCAGCAGCCAAGGTCGGTCTAGCGGGAGGCGCGGCGAGCAGTACTTC
CDR3 protein: CASSQGRSSGRRGEQYF

V gene: TRBV5-4
J gene: TRBJ2-5
clone size: -
D gene: TRBD2
CDR3 DNA: TGTGCCAGCAGCCGGGCGACTAGCGGGTGGAGAGAGACCCAGTACTTC
CDR3 protein: CASSRATSGWRETQYF

V gene: TRBV2
J gene: TRBJ2-7
clone size: -
D gene: -
CDR3 DNA: TGTGCCAGCAGTGACCGGGACTCCACCTACGAGCAGTACTTC
CDR3 protein: CASSDRDSTYEQYF

V gene: TRBV7-2
J gene: TRBJ1-3
clone size: -
D gene: -
CDR3 DNA: TGTGCCAGCAGCCGCGGGACGTCTGCTGGAAACACCATATATTTT
CDR3 protein: CASSRGTSAGNTIYF

V gene: TRBV28
J gene: TRBJ2-7
clone size: -
D gene: TRBD2
CDR3 DNA: TGTGCCAGCAGTTTATACGGGGGGAGGTCCTACGAGCAGTACTTC
CDR3 protein: CASSLYGGRSYEQYF

V gene: TRBV7-9
J gene: TRBJ2-1
clone size: -
D gene: -
CDR3 DNA: TGTGCCAGCAGCAAACCCGGGACTGAGGGCCTGCATGAGCAGTTCTTC
CDR3 protein: CASSKPGTEGLHEQFF

V gene: TRBV28
J gene: TRBJ1-1
clone size: few
D gene: -
CDR3 DNA: TGTGCCAGCGACAGGCTGAACACTGAAGCTTTCTTT
CDR3 protein: CASDRLNTEAFF

V gene: TRBV6-5
J gene: TRBJ1-2
clone size: -
D gene: -
CDR3 DNA: TGTGCCAGCAGTTACTCGGGCAGTTCCTATGGCTACACCTTC
CDR3 protein: CASSYSGSSYGYTF

V gene: TRBV7-2
J gene: TRBJ2-7
clone size: -
D gene: -
CDR3 DNA: TGTGCCAGCAGCTCCTCAAATACATACGAGCAGTACTTC
CDR3 protein: CASSSSNTYEQYF

V gene: TRBV5-1
J gene: TRBJ2-1
clone size: -
D gene: TRBD2
CDR3 DNA: TGCGCCAGCAGCCCGGGGACTAGCGGGGCCTACAATGAGCAGTTCTTC
CDR3 protein: CASSPGTSGAYNEQFF

V gene: TRBV2
J gene: TRBJ2-1
clone size: -
D gene: TRBD2
CDR3 DNA: TGTGCCAGCAGTGAAGCGGGACTATCTTACAATGAGCAGTTCTTC
CDR3 protein: CASSEAGLSYNEQFF

V gene: TRBV5-1
J gene: TRBJ2-1
clone size: -
D gene: TRBD2
CDR3 DNA: TGCGCCAGCAGCTCGATTGGGAATAGCGGGAGGGACGAGCAGTTCTTC
CDR3 protein: CASSSIGNSGRDEQFF

V gene: TRBV18
J gene: TRBJ2-7
clone size: -
D gene: TRBD2
CDR3 DNA: TGTGCCAGCTCACCGTCCCTAAGCGGGGGTCGGGTGAACGAGCAGTACTTC
CDR3 protein: CASSPSLSGGRVNEQYF

V gene: TRBV10-3
J gene: TRBJ2-5
clone size: -
D gene: -
CDR3 DNA: TGTGCCATCAGTGAGTCGAACTTCCCGACCCAGTACTTC
CDR3 protein: CAISESNFPTQYF